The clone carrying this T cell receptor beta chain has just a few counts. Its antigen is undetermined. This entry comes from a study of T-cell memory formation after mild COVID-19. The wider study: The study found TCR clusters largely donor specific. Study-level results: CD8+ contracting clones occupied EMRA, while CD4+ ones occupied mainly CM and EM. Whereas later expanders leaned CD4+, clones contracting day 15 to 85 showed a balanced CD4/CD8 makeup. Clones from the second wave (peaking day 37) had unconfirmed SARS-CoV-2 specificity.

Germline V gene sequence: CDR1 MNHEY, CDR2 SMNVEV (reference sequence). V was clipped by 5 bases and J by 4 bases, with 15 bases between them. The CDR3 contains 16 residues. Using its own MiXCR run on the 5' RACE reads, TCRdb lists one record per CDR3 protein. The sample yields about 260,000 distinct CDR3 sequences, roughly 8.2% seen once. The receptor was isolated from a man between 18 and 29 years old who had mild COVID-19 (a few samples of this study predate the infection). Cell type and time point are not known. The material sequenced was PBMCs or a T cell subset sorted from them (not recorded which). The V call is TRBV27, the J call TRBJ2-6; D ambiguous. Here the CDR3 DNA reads TGTGCCAGCAGTCTGCACCCCGGGTCCGGGGCCAACGTCCTGACTTTC. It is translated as CASSLHPGSGANVLTF.